The 11 T cell receptor beta chains listed next were all sequenced from one sample in a study of blood T cells in healthy people across ages. Combining a sample-barcoded 5' primer with a J-beta primer mix, a second PCR ran for roughly 7 to 11 cycles. In TCRdb, the 5' RACE reads were re-called with MiXCR into one record per CDR3 protein. The sample carries more than 650,000 distinct CDR3 sequences, about a fifth recorded once. Input material: blood. The receptors come from a man in his sixties or seventies in good health.

The chain is built from TRBV3-1 and TRBJ1-1; TRBD1 might be the D (6 bases). This CDR3 contains 14 residues. V lost 0 bases and J lost 10, with 15 bases in between. CDR1 and CDR2 (germline): LGHDT, YNNKEL (reference sequence). In DNA form, the CDR3 reads TGTGCCAGCAGCCAAGACCCGGGGAGGGGGGGAGCTTTCTTT. It specifies CASSQDPGRGGAFF.

The chain carries TRBV15 and TRBJ2-1, with D perhaps assigned TRBD1 or TRBD2 (5 bases each). Trimming took 6 bases from V and 4 from J, leaving 16 bases between them. The CDR3 is made up of 15 amino acids. Germline V CDR1 and CDR2: LNHNV, YYDKDF (reference sequence). CDR3 in DNA: TGTGCCACCAGTCGCCACCGGGACGGATACAATGAGCAGTTCTTC. Residues: CATSRHRDGYNEQFF. Full variable domain (missing parts from reference TRBV15 and TRBJ2-1): DAMVIQNPRYQVTQFGKPVTLSCSQTLNHNVMYWYQQKSSQAPKLLFHYYDKDFNNEADTPDNFQSRRPNTSFCFLDIRSPGLGDTAMYLCATSRHRDGYNEQFFGPGTRLTVL.

The sample holds a few counts of this clonotype. The rearrangement joins TRBV5-1 to TRBJ2-7; no reliable D call. The last part of the DNA fits TRBJ2-1 better; the J call may be wrong. CDR3 size: 15 residues. Germline V gene lookup returns CDR1 SGHRS and CDR2 YFSETQ. The CDR3 region has the DNA TGCGCCAGCAGCTCCTCGGACGGACCCTACAATGAGCAGTTCTTC. Translating it yields CASSSSDGPYNEQFF.

The rearrangement uses TRBV6-6 and TRBJ1-1; D uncertain. Trimming shortened V by 5 bases and J by 4 bases, and 8 bases separated the two germline ends. The V gene's germline CDR1 is MNHNY and CDR2 SVGAGI (reference sequence). The CDR3 runs to 12 residues. CDR3 sequence: CASSTFGTEAFF. For the CDR3, the DNA is TGTGCCAGCAGTACCTTCGGCACTGAAGCTTTCTTT.

The rearrangement joins TRBV7-9 to TRBJ2-1; D unclear. Germline V lookup: CDR1 SEHNR, CDR2 FQNEAQ (reference sequence). Between the trimmed V and J ends, which lost 5 bases and 16 bases, there was a span of 15 bases. The CDR3 sequence is 11 residues long. In DNA form, the CDR3 reads TGTGCCAGCAGCCCCGGGCTAGGACGCTTCTTC. Its protein is CASSPGLGRFF.

The chain combines TRBV4-1 with TRBJ1-1, with D tentatively TRBD1 (6 bases). CDR3 length: 15 amino acids. V was pared by 0 bases and J by 1 base, with 9 bases between. Germline V lookup: CDR1 MGHRA, CDR2 YSYEKL. The CDR3 region has the DNA TGCGCCAGCAGCCAAGATGAGGGGGGGAACACTGAAGCTTTCTTT. Protein product: CASSQDEGGNTEAFF.

Concerning this clonotype: This likely comes from a read error, as the CDR3 has no conserved phenylalanine or tryptophan at its end. V is TRBV2 and J is TRBJ2-3, with 9 bases lining up with TRBD1. Looked up from germline, CDR1 is SNHLY and CDR2 is FYNNEI. This CDR3 contains 16 residues. Trimming took 7 bases from V and 2 from J; bases not matched to a gene: 10. The CDR3 sequence is CASNRDRAIFTDTQYS. The CDR3 coding sequence is TGTGCCAGCAATCGGGACAGGGCTATTTTCACAGATACGCAGTATTCT.

This rearrangement joins TRBV14 to TRBJ2-2, with 14 bases fitting TRBD2. The CDR3 totals 19 residues. Germline CDR1 is SGHDN and CDR2 is FVKESK. J lost 1 base, V lost 0 bases, and 4 bases had no gene match. CDR3 amino acids: CASSQDRGLAGGNTGELFF. The CDR3 DNA reads TGTGCCAGCAGCCAAGACCGAGGACTAGCGGGAGGGAACACCGGGGAGCTGTTTTTT.

This clonotype was recorded many times. This chain links TRBV7-9 with TRBJ1-5; the match to TRBD1 covers 9 bases. The trim removed 5 bases at V and 4 bases at J, leaving 9 bases unmatched. CDR3 length: 16 residues. Per the germline V gene, CDR1 is SEHNR and CDR2 is FQNEAQ (reference sequence). CDR3 sequence: CASSPLGQGGNQPQHF. The CDR3 DNA follows: TGTGCCAGCAGCCCTTTGGGACAGGGTGGAAATCAGCCCCAGCATTTT.

This clonotype was seen repeatedly, ten times or more. The chain links TRBV28 to TRBJ2-3; D is perhaps TRBD1 or TRBD2 (5 bases each). Deletions cut 7 bases from V and 0 bases from J, with 11 bases between. Germline CDR1 and CDR2: MDHEN and SYDVKM. This CDR3 comprises 14 residues. The CDR3 DNA reads TGTGCCAGCATAGGGACCTCTAGCACAGATACGCAGTATTTT. The encoded protein is CASIGTSSTDTQYF.

The chain recombines TRBV12-3 or TRBV12-4 with TRBJ2-3; D unclear. The CDR3 is 17 residues long. Trimming left V 5 bases short and J 1 base short, with 19 bases between. The CDR3 nucleotides are TGTGCCAGCAGTACGATTGCATGGCAGACCCGCACAGATACGCAGTATTTT. As protein: CASSTIAWQTRTDTQYF.